These 8 T cell receptor beta chains were sequenced from one sample in a study of neurological immune-mediated disorders. TCRdb re-called the 5' RACE reads through MiXCR, storing one row per CDR3 protein. Here the sample spans 20,000 or so distinct CDR3 sequences, roughly 7.5% being singletons. The specimen sequenced was CD8+ T cells from blood. The receptors come from a woman in her twenties or thirties with HTLV-1-associated myelopathy (HAM/TSP).

This clonotype occurred many times. This rearrangement joins TRBV3-1 to TRBJ2-3; D possibly corresponds to TRBD2 (5 bases). This CDR3 is 13 amino acids long. Deletions cut 0 bases from V and 4 bases from J, with 5 bases between. Germline V lookup: CDR1 LGHDT, CDR2 YNNKEL (reference sequence). CDR3 nucleotides: TGTGCCAGCAGCCAAGAACTAGCAGATACGCAGTATTTT. Protein sequence: CASSQELADTQYF.

This clonotype was counted ten times or more. This chain connects TRBV20-1 to TRBJ2-1; 8 bases match TRBD2. J gave up 7 bases and V 0 bases, and 11 bases lay outside the gene matches. The CDR3 loop spans 16 amino acids. Germline V lookup: CDR1 DFQATT, CDR2 SNEGSKA (reference sequence). CDR3 nucleotides: TGCAGTGCTAGAGATCTTATCGGGGGGGCTATAAATGAGCAGTTCTTC. Encoded protein: CSARDLIGGAINEQFF.

The gene calls are TRBV6-4 and TRBJ2-1; D may correspond to TRBD1 or TRBD2 (6 bases each). V gave up 0 bases and J gave up 13 bases, with 19 bases separating them. Germline CDR1 is MRHNA and CDR2 is SNTAGT. There are 15 residues in the CDR3. This chain's CDR3 is CASSDSGGSYNYQFF. CDR3 nucleotide sequence: TGTGCCAGCAGTGACTCGGGGGGCTCCTACAATTATCAGTTCTTC.

This clonotype was seen ten or more times. V is TRBV5-1 and J is TRBJ1-6, with D possibly matching TRBD1 (5 bases). The germline V gene has CDR1 SGHRS and CDR2 YFSETQ. Trimming stripped 7 bases from V and 4 bases from J, with 9 bases between. The CDR3 sequence is 13 residues long. The chain's CDR3 is CASAEGYNSPLHF. In DNA, the CDR3 is TGCGCCAGCGCCGAGGGGTATAATTCACCCCTCCACTTT.

This clonotype was observed many times. The genes are TRBV20-1 and TRBJ2-7; D remains unclear. Germline V gene lookup returns CDR1 DFQATT and CDR2 SNEGSKA (reference sequence). The CDR3 has 13 residues. The V gene lost 0 bases and the J gene lost 2 bases, with 8 bases spanning the gap. CDR3 loop: CSARDPGTYEQYF. The CDR3 nucleotides read TGCAGTGCTAGAGATCCGGGTACCTACGAGCAGTACTTC.

This clonotype appeared many times. The rearrangement links TRBV6-5 to TRBJ1-1, with a possible D match to TRBD1 (5 bases). The V end was cut by 0 bases, the J end by 7 bases, with 9 bases between. The germline V gene has CDR1 MNHEY and CDR2 SVGAGI. The CDR3 consists of 13 residues. CDR3 residues: CASSYSRGLEAFF. In DNA, the CDR3 is TGTGCCAGCAGTTACTCTAGGGGACTTGAAGCTTTCTTT.

This clonotype was counted ten times or more. The gene calls are TRBV5-1 and TRBJ2-7; 7 bases fit TRBD1. The CDR3 loop spans 14 amino acids. The germline V gene has CDR1 SGHRS and CDR2 YFSETQ. Losses at the gene ends were 0 bases for V and 5 bases for J; bases not matched to a gene: 5. Here the CDR3 reads CASSLEGATDEQYF. The CDR3 region has the DNA TGCGCCAGCAGCTTGGAGGGGGCAACGGACGAGCAGTACTTC.

This clonotype appeared many times. The chain uses TRBV29-1 and TRBJ1-1; 8 nucleotides line up with TRBD1. Germline loops: CDR1 SQVTM, CDR2 ANQGSEA. The length of the CDR3 is 14 residues. J was trimmed by 2 bases and V by 5 bases; bases with no gene match: 7. Here the CDR3 DNA reads TGCAGCGTTTCAGGGGGCGACGAAAACACTGAAGCTTTCTTT. This gives the protein CSVSGGDENTEAFF.